The next 17 T cell receptor beta chains were all read from a single sample in a study of T-cell reconstitution after alpha-beta-depleted transplantation in children. Unique molecular identifiers tagged the TCRbeta library. TCRdb called the PCR reads again in MiXCR, with one record for every CDR3 protein. The data contain around 200,000 distinct CDR3 sequences, about 8.2% of them singletons. The sample was PBMCs, mostly from graft donor cells, taken 360 days after TCRalphabeta/CD19-depleted stem cell transplant. These receptors all come from a male patient aged 2 to 10 who had a stem cell transplant for acute myeloid leukemia, so the T cells may come from the graft donor.

This clonotype was counted between two and nine times. The V call is TRBV7-9, the J call TRBJ2-1, with D perhaps matching TRBD2 (6 bases). The germline V and J ends were trimmed by 1 base and 8 bases, with 21 bases remaining between them. This CDR3 has 17 residues. The germline V gene has CDR1 SEHNR and CDR2 FQNEAQ (reference sequence). The CDR3 region has the DNA TGTGCCAGCAGCTTAGAGAGGCGCGCGGGGACCGAGGATGAGCAGTTCTTC. Its protein product is CASSLERRAGTEDEQFF. Looking up the rest from reference TRBV7-9 and TRBJ2-1 gives the full variable domain: DTGVSQNPRHKITKRGQNVTFRCDPISEHNRLYWYRQTLGQGPEFLTYFQNEAQLEKSRLLSDRFSAERPKGSFSTLEIQRTEQGDSAMYLCASSLERRAGTEDEQFFGPGTRLTVL.

The rearrangement uses TRBV5-1 and TRBJ1-2; D may be TRBD1 (6 bases). Looked up from germline, CDR1 is SGHRS and CDR2 is YFSETQ. The CDR3 covers 13 residues. V gave up 4 bases and J gave up 7 bases, with 14 bases separating them. CDR3 sequence (DNA): TGCGCCAGCAGCCCCTTGACAGGTGTTGGCTACACCTTC. Translated: CASSPLTGVGYTF.

The chain carries TRBV7-9 and TRBJ2-5; TRBD2 matches at 11 bases. With 2 bases clipped from V and 2 bases from J, the junction kept 4 bases outside the gene matches. The CDR3 spans 16 residues. Looked up from germline, CDR1 is SEHNR and CDR2 is FQNEAQ (reference sequence). Written as DNA, the CDR3 is TGTGCCAGCAGCTTAAAGGGACTAGCGGTTCAAGAGACCCAGTACTTC. It codes for CASSLKGLAVQETQYF. The full variable domain, its missing parts supplied by reference TRBV7-9 and TRBJ2-5, is DTGVSQNPRHKITKRGQNVTFRCDPISEHNRLYWYRQTLGQGPEFLTYFQNEAQLEKSRLLSDRFSAERPKGSFSTLEIQRTEQGDSAMYLCASSLKGLAVQETQYFGPGTRLLVL.

There are many counts of this clonotype. The J gene is TRBJ2-1, the V gene TRBV5-1; D gene unclear. CDR1 and CDR2 from the germline V gene are SGHRS and YFSETQ. The CDR3 length is 11 residues. With 2 bases removed from V and 10 bases from J, the gap between germline ends came to 7 bases. CDR3 bases: TGCGCCAGCAGCTTATTGGAGGAGCAGTTCTTC. It encodes CASSLLEEQFF.

A word on this clonotype: A much larger clone is a single base away; this may be a read error. The chain has TRBV20-1 and TRBJ2-3, with 8 nucleotides matching TRBD2. The CDR3 contains 16 residues. The V and J ends lost 7 bases and 2 bases, in that order; junction bases with no gene match: 14. Germline CDR1 reads DFQATT; CDR2 reads SNEGSKA (reference sequence). CDR3 in amino acids: CSGQGIAGLPTDTQYF. CDR3 nucleotide sequence: TGCAGTGGACAAGGAATAGCGGGACTACCCACAGATACGCAGTATTTT.

This clonotype was seen ten or more times. The V call is TRBV29-1, the J call TRBJ1-1; possibly TRBD1 for D (5 bases). Germline V CDR1 and CDR2: SQVTM, ANQGSEA. V was pared by 4 bases and J by 0 bases, with 18 bases between. The CDR3 is made up of 16 amino acids. The CDR3 protein is CSVGWGTGPMNTEAFF. The CDR3 bases are TGCAGCGTTGGGTGGGGCACAGGACCCATGAACACTGAAGCTTTCTTT.

This clonotype was seen only a few times. CDR3 amino acids: CATRGSHEQYV. The CDR3 DNA reads as TGTGCCACCAGGGGATCCCACGAGCAGTACGTC. V gene TRBV6-5 combines with J gene TRBJ2-7; tentatively, D is TRBD1 (6 bases). This CDR3 is 11 amino acids long. CDR1 and CDR2 from the germline V gene are MNHEY and SVGAGI. V was clipped by 10 bases and J by 5 bases, with 12 bases between them.

The chain is built from TRBV20-1 and TRBJ2-7; D remains ambiguous. Looked up from germline, CDR1 is DFQATT and CDR2 is SNEGSKA (reference sequence). The length of the CDR3 is 12 residues. The V and J ends lost 1 base and 2 bases respectively, with 6 bases between them. This CDR3 is CSARARAYEQYF. The CDR3 DNA follows: TGCAGTGCTAGAGCCAGAGCCTACGAGCAGTACTTC.

V usage is TRBV5-1 and J usage is TRBJ1-3, with a possible D match to TRBD1 (5 bases). V lost 0 bases to trimming and J lost 3 bases, with 7 bases between them. Germline loops: CDR1 SGHRS, CDR2 YFSETQ. This CDR3 is built from 14 residues. This CDR3 reads CASSLGTYGNTIYF. The CDR3 DNA sequence: TGCGCCAGCAGCTTGGGGACATATGGAAACACCATATATTTT.

The rearrangement links TRBV6-5 to TRBJ2-3; TRBD1 or TRBD2 may be the D gene (5 bases each). CDR1 is MNHEY, CDR2 SVGAGI, per germline. The V end was cut by 4 bases, the J end by 0 bases, with 17 bases between. There are 17 residues in the CDR3. CDR3 protein: CASSSRDAVVSTDTQYF. DNA for the CDR3: TGTGCCAGCAGTTCCCGGGACGCAGTGGTTAGCACAGATACGCAGTATTTT.

This clonotype showed up just a few times. This chain uses TRBV5-6 with TRBJ2-5; a weak D match, TRBD2 (6 bases). CDR1 is SGHDT, CDR2 YYEEEE, per germline. CDR3 length equals 16 residues. Trimming shortened V by 0 bases and J by 5 bases, and 17 bases separated the two germline ends. CDR3 in amino acids: CASSLEGLLLRETQYF. Here the CDR3 DNA reads TGTGCCAGCAGCTTGGAGGGACTCCTGCTGAGGGAGACCCAGTACTTC.

In this sample, this clonotype turned up a few times. The gene calls are TRBV10-3 and TRBJ2-3; TRBD1 matches at 10 bases. The CDR3 runs 17 residues. The germline gives CDR1 ENHRY, CDR2 SYGVKD. With V trimmed by 2 bases and J by 2 bases, 7 bases remained unmatched. CDR3 loop: CAISEPGDRGPTDTQYF. The CDR3 nucleotides read TGTGCCATCAGTGAGCCGGGCGACAGGGGGCCCACAGATACGCAGTATTTT.

The CDR3 DNA reads TGTGCCAGCAGCTTATTCGGCGGGGACATCGGGGAGCTGTTTTTT. Amino acids: CASSLFGGDIGELFF. The chain links TRBV11-2 to TRBJ2-2, with D tentatively TRBD1 or TRBD2 (6 bases each). The germline V gene has CDR1 SGHAT and CDR2 FQNNGV. Trimming shortened V by 2 bases and J by 7 bases, and 14 bases separated the two germline ends. This CDR3 is 15 amino acids long.

This clonotype was detected ten times or more. The genes are TRBV12-3 or TRBV12-4 and TRBJ2-3; the D is unclear. The CDR3 is 16 residues long. V was clipped by 5 bases and J by 0 bases, with 15 bases between them. The CDR3 coding sequence is TGTGCCAGCAGTCCGCGTTGGGCTTCTAGCACAGATACGCAGTATTTT. It specifies CASSPRWASSTDTQYF.

This clonotype was recorded at least ten times. In DNA form, the CDR3 reads TGCGCCAGCAGCCCGGGACCGATCTCTGGAAACACCATATATTTT. The encoded protein is CASSPGPISGNTIYF. This chain connects TRBV5-1 to TRBJ1-3; tentatively, D is TRBD1 (5 bases). With 4 bases removed from V and 0 bases from J, the gap between germline ends came to 11 bases. This CDR3 is 15 amino acids long. Germline CDR1 SGHRS, CDR2 YFSETQ.

This clonotype turned up a few times. The V call is TRBV7-9, the J call TRBJ2-7, with unresolved D. The germline gives CDR1 SEHNR, CDR2 FQNEAQ (reference sequence). Trimming removed 0 bases at V and 2 bases at J, with 5 bases between. The CDR3 is 13 residues long. CDR3 sequence (DNA): TGTGCCAGCAGCTTAGCGGGGACCTACGAGCAGTACGTC. It translates to CASSLAGTYEQYV.

J is TRBJ2-5 and V is TRBV20-1, with TRBD1 identical over 8 bases. V lost 4 bases, J lost 2 bases, and 9 bases stayed unmatched. The CDR3 is 15 residues long. Per the germline V gene, CDR1 is DFQATT and CDR2 is SNEGSKA (reference sequence). The CDR3 loop is CSAIRTGGYQETQYF. The CDR3 DNA follows: TGCAGTGCTATACGAACAGGGGGTTATCAAGAGACCCAGTACTTC.